The 22 T cell receptor beta chains reported below all come from one sample, sequenced in a study of blood T cells in healthy people across ages (dated by TCRdb to the mid-2010s). The library came from 5' RACE. Sequencing was carried out with an Illumina HiSeq 2500. The second PCR ran for roughly 7 to 12 cycles and used a J-beta primer mix along with a sample-barcoded 5' primer. TCRdb reprocessing: public reads trimmed at Q25 with fastp, clones called with MiXCR, in-frame beta chains kept. Merged by CDR3 protein, the rows form single entries marked with the most common genes and DNA. The sample yields around 800,000 distinct CDR3 sequences; approximately 65% were counted once. 28% of the sample comes from the top ten. Sequences were obtained from blood. These receptors originate from a man aged 25-45 years in good health.

This clonotype was counted at least ten times. The chain employs TRBV29-1 and TRBJ2-7, with D unresolved. Germline V CDR1 and CDR2: SQVTM, ANQGSEA. The CDR3 has 10 residues. Trimming took off 6 bases at V and 4 bases at J, with 7 bases between the two ends. CDR3 nucleotide sequence: TGCAGCGTGTTATCATACGAGCAGTACTTC. It specifies CSVLSYEQYF.

This clonotype was detected only a few times. V gene TRBV4-3 combines with J gene TRBJ2-5, with 13 positions matching TRBD2. CDR1 and CDR2 (germline): LGHNA, YSLEER. V shed 4 bases, J shed 1 base, and the junction held 6 bases outside the gene matches. The CDR3 has 17 residues. The CDR3 sequence: CASSPGLAGSAQETQYF. The CDR3 nucleotides are TGCGCCAGCAGCCCGGGACTAGCGGGGAGTGCCCAAGAGACCCAGTACTTC.

The genes are TRBV15 and TRBJ2-3; weak D call: TRBD2 (6 bases). V gave up 3 bases and J gave up 4 bases, with 20 bases separating them. CDR3 length: 17 residues. Germline V gene data show CDR1 as LNHNV and CDR2 as YYDKDF (reference sequence). The CDR3 region has the DNA TGTGCCACCAGCAGCCCCTTCCGGGGGAGCGAATCAGATACGCAGTATTTT. Protein product: CATSSPFRGSESDTQYF. Full variable domain (rest looked up from reference TRBV15 and TRBJ2-3): DAMVIQNPRYQVTQFGKPVTLSCSQTLNHNVMYWYQQKSSQAPKLLFHYYDKDFNNEADTPDNFQSRRPNTSFCFLDIRSPGLGDTAMYLCATSSPFRGSESDTQYFGPGTRLTVL.

The rearrangement uses TRBV21-1 and TRBJ2-5; the D call TRBD2 from the table was never checked on the DNA. The DNA end lines up better with TRBJ2-7; the J call may be wrong. TRBV21-1 is shown as a pseudogene. This CDR3 is built from 14 residues. CDR3 protein: CASSPGDLQDEQYF. The CDR3 DNA sequence: TGTGCCAGCAGCCCCGGGGACCTCCAGGACGAGCAGTACTTC.

The J gene is TRBJ2-2, the V gene TRBV4-3, with D tentatively TRBD1 or TRBD2 (6 bases each). Germline V gene sequence: CDR1 LGHNA, CDR2 YSLEER. V lost 0 bases and J lost 3, with 11 bases in between. The CDR3 extends over 16 amino acids. The DNA of the CDR3 is TGCGCCAGCAGCCAAGATCTGAGGGGGGACACCGGGGAGCTGTTTTTT. Amino acids: CASSQDLRGDTGELFF.

V and J are TRBV7-8 and TRBJ2-7; D remains unclear. This CDR3 is 12 amino acids long. Per the germline V gene, CDR1 is SGHVS and CDR2 is FQNEAQ. Deletions cut 5 bases from V and 6 bases from J, with 11 bases between. CDR3 nucleotides: TGTGCCAGCAGCCCAAGAACCTCCGAGCAGTACTTC. As protein: CASSPRTSEQYF.

About this clonotype: A read error may produce the germline difference seen at one junction end. This chain uses TRBV15 with TRBJ1-1, with D uncertain. The germline V gene encodes CDR1 LNHNV and CDR2 YYDKDF (reference sequence). CDR3 length equals 11 residues. The DNA for the CDR3 is TGTGCCACCAGCACCCGGGATGAATCTTTCTTT. This codes for CATSTRDESFF.

The chain links TRBV18 to TRBJ2-7, with TRBD2 as a possible D gene (7 bases). The CDR3 totals 17 residues. V was trimmed by 0 bases and J by 5 bases, leaving 20 bases between them. The germline V gene has CDR1 KGHSH and CDR2 LQKENI. For the CDR3, the DNA is TGTGCCAGCTCACCACCCAGCAGTCGGGGGGCTTTCCACGAGCAGTACTTC. Its translation is CASSPPSSRGAFHEQYF.

This chain connects TRBV4-2 to TRBJ2-5; unclear D gene. The CDR3 extends over 14 amino acids. Deletions cut 0 bases from V and 5 bases from J, with 10 bases between. The germline CDR1 and CDR2 sequences are LGHNA and YNFKEQ. The CDR3 loop is CASSQEGSTETQYF. The DNA of the CDR3 is TGTGCCAGCAGCCAAGAAGGCTCAACGGAGACCCAGTACTTC.

The chain recombines TRBV12-3 or TRBV12-4 with TRBJ2-6; 9 nucleotides align to TRBD1. This CDR3 spans 16 amino acids. Trimming took 5 bases from V and 1 from J; bases not matched to a gene: 3. DNA of the CDR3: TGTGCCAGCAGTGGGACAGGGCCGTCTGGGGCCAACGTCCTGACTTTC. This codes for CASSGTGPSGANVLTF.

This chain uses TRBV20-1 with TRBJ1-5; no clear D. V lost 2 bases to trimming and J lost 3 bases, with 23 bases between them. CDR1 and CDR2 from the germline V gene are DFQATT and SNEGSKA (reference sequence). The CDR3 covers 18 residues. In nucleotides, the CDR3 is TGCAGTGCTAGATCTTTCACCGGGAGCTCCCCGGTCAATCAGCCCCAGCATTTT. It specifies CSARSFTGSSPVNQPQHF.

This chain joins TRBV7-9 and TRBJ2-5; the D is unclear. Trimming pared 5 bases from V and 2 bases from J, leaving 12 bases between. CDR3 length: 14 amino acids. Germline values: CDR1 SEHNR, CDR2 FQNEAQ (reference sequence). The CDR3 DNA is TGTGCCAGCAGCCCCGAGGTGGCACAAGAGACCCAGTACTTC. Protein product: CASSPEVAQETQYF.

The chain recombines TRBV5-1 with TRBJ2-2; D is possibly TRBD1 (5 bases). This CDR3 comprises 16 residues. The germline gives CDR1 SGHRS, CDR2 YFSETQ. Trimming removed 4 bases at V and 7 bases at J, with 20 bases between. The CDR3 here is CASSPGQDEGVGELFF. The CDR3 DNA follows: TGCGCCAGCAGCCCCGGACAAGACGAAGGAGTCGGGGAGCTGTTTTTT.

The chain links TRBV15 to TRBJ1-4; TRBD1 matches at 8 bases. The ends lost 1 base at V and 5 bases at J; junction bases unmatched: 6. The CDR3 loop spans 16 amino acids. CDR1 and CDR2 from the germline V gene are LNHNV and YYDKDF (reference sequence). CDR3 protein: CATSRVGGQGNEKLFF. CDR3 nucleotide sequence: TGTGCCACCAGCAGAGTCGGAGGACAGGGAAATGAAAAACTGTTTTTT.

J is TRBJ2-7 and V is TRBV7-8; 10 bases map to TRBD1. The germline V gene encodes CDR1 SGHVS and CDR2 FQNEAQ. Trimming cost V 7 bases and J 3 bases; bases outside gene matches: 9. The CDR3 extends over 15 amino acids. In DNA form, the CDR3 reads TGTGCCAGCACCCAATGGACAGGGGGATTCTACGAGCAGTACTTC. Its protein is CASTQWTGGFYEQYF.

The V and J genes are TRBV4-3 and TRBJ1-4; 7 nucleotides align to TRBD1. The CDR3 loop spans 14 amino acids. The germline CDR1 and CDR2 sequences are LGHNA and YSLEER. V was clipped by 4 bases and J by 8 bases; unmatched bases: 7. CDR3 bases: TGCGCCAGCAGCCCCACCAGGGGGAGGGAAAAACTGTTTTTT. Translation gives CASSPTRGREKLFF.

This clonotype appeared a few times. V gene TRBV7-2 combines with J gene TRBJ2-7; D possibly corresponds to TRBD1 (5 bases). Between the trimmed V and J ends, which lost 3 bases and 6 bases, there was a span of 18 bases. The CDR3 spans 15 residues. The germline V gene encodes CDR1 SGHTA and CDR2 FQGNSA. The CDR3 here is CASSFTGWAPREQYF. The CDR3 bases are TGTGCCAGCAGCTTTACAGGATGGGCTCCTCGCGAGCAGTACTTC.

This clonotype was detected a few times. The V call is TRBV28, the J call TRBJ2-7, with 8 bases aligning to TRBD2. The germline V gene encodes CDR1 MDHEN and CDR2 SYDVKM. CDR3 length equals 15 residues. Trimming removed 3 bases from V and 4 bases from J; junction bases left unmatched: 8. The DNA of the CDR3 is TGTGCCAGCAGTTTCTGGGGTAGCGGGGATTACGAGCAGTACTTC. The encoded protein is CASSFWGSGDYEQYF. The variable domain in full, with the rest retrieved from reference TRBV28 and TRBJ2-7, is DVKVTQSSRYLVKRTGEKVFLECVQDMDHENMFWYRQDPGLGLRLIYFSYDVKMKEKGDIPEGYSVSREKKERFSLILESASTNQTSMYLCASSFWGSGDYEQYFGPGTRLTVT.

In its sample, this clonotype was seen a few times. This chain links TRBV20-1 with TRBJ2-7, with a tentative D call TRBD1 (5 bases). The ends were cut back, 5 bases at V and 1 base at J, with 12 bases in the middle. Germline values: CDR1 DFQATT, CDR2 SNEGSKA (reference sequence). This CDR3 region has 13 residues. The DNA for the CDR3 is TGCAGTGCTCTACAGGTCGAATCCTACGAGCAGTACTTC. Its protein product is CSALQVESYEQYF.

The chain links TRBV20-1 to TRBJ2-3; 7 bases are shared with TRBD1. Looked up from germline, CDR1 is DFQATT and CDR2 is SNEGSKA (reference sequence). V dropped 2 bases and J dropped 0; count of bases not matched to a gene: 14. This CDR3 region has 18 residues. The CDR3 spells CSARSRDRVYPSTDTQYF. The CDR3 DNA is TGCAGTGCTAGATCTCGGGACAGAGTCTACCCTAGCACAGATACGCAGTATTTT.

The chain joins TRBV7-2 to TRBJ2-7, with 15 bases aligning to TRBD2. Per germline, CDR1 SGHTA and CDR2 FQGNSA. This CDR3 has 16 residues. With 5 bases clipped from V and 7 bases from J, the junction kept 9 bases outside the gene matches. Written as DNA, the CDR3 is TGTGCCAGCAGCCGAGGGACTAGCGGGGGGATTAGGGAGCAGTACTTC. Translated: CASSRGTSGGIREQYF. The full variable domain, with the rest looked up from reference TRBV7-2 and TRBJ2-7, is GAGVSQSPSNKVTEKGKDVELRCDPISGHTALYWYRQSLGQGLEFLIYFQGNSAPDKSGLPSDRFSAERTGGSVSTLTIQRTQQEDSAVYLCASSRGTSGGIREQYFGPGTRLTVT.

The rearrangement links TRBV4-3 to TRBJ1-2; D call uncertain. This CDR3 has 15 amino acids. The V end lost 0 bases, the J end lost 6 bases, and 14 bases lay between the germline ends. Germline V gene data show CDR1 as LGHNA and CDR2 as YSLEER. The CDR3 loop is CASSQDGRGKDGYTF. Written as DNA, the CDR3 is TGCGCCAGCAGCCAAGATGGGCGGGGTAAAGATGGCTACACCTTC.